This T cell receptor beta chain is from a study of regulatory T cells in long-lasting Graves disease (dated by TCRdb to the early 2020s). Broadly, across the study: Persistent Graves' disease meant more than 5 years of antithyroid drug treatment with TSH receptor autoantibodies that stayed positive. This study used TCR sequencing and RNA sequencing of peripheral blood to compare persistent Graves' disease patients against newly diagnosed Graves' disease patients. The study took place in China and was registered as a clinical trial. A total of 35 or so samples were covered by TCR sequencing, comprising approximately 13 persistent and approximately 20 newly diagnosed Graves' disease patients. Persistent Graves' disease patients in the clinical cohort had taken antithyroid drugs for 9 to 11 years on average.

CDR1 and CDR2 (SNHLY, FYNNEI) derive from the germline V gene. Deletion took 3 bases off V and 9 bases off J, with a span of 9 bases between the germline ends. From the cysteine through the phenylalanine, the CDR3 covers 13 amino acids. CDR3 DNA only is kept here, 39 bases in frame from base 1. General findings and caveats noted by the study authors: Persistent disease showed preferential use of TRBV28, TRBJ1-2 and TRBJ2-5, whereas newly diagnosed disease favored TRBV20-1 and TRBJ2-1. More public clonotypes were shared among persistent patients (under 3,000) than among newly diagnosed patients (more than 900). As a limitation, the authors acknowledged that the small sample size may reduce accuracy. The study examined only peripheral blood because the primary lesion, thyroid tissue, could not be accessed. Lower TCR Shannon entropy and fewer highly expanded clones were observed in persistent Graves' disease patients than in newly diagnosed patients, which suggested clonal expansion. Sequencing and analysis were restricted to the TCR beta chain.

Interpreted using the paper, the time point label stands for: persistent/refractory GD, antithyroid drugs over 5 years with positive TRAb. For both TCR sequencing and RNA sequencing, RNA was extracted from PBMCs in TRIzol. The diagnosis of Graves' disease followed American Thyroid Association guidelines. Patients for the study were recruited at an endocrinology department in Xi'an, China. Each patient gave approximately 10 milliliters of peripheral blood, collected in an EDTA anticoagulant tube. Ficoll Paque Plus density gradient separation was used to isolate PBMCs, and no further T cell sorting was done. RNA quality was checked with an Agilent 2100 Bioanalyzer and agarose gel, and concentration with a NanoDrop 2000. Receptor amplification or capture employed multiplex PCR. Sequenced using an Illumina HiSeq 4000. To build TCR beta libraries, CDR3 regions were amplified by Arm-PCR using iRepertoire HTBI primers. PCR products were gel purified before sequencing. The original methods were these. Gene usage analysis of CDR3 amino acid clonotypes used the 55 to 80 TRBV and about 15 TRBJ segments found across samples. COPE and FqMerger were used to merge the filtered high-quality paired reads into contigs. BLAST was used to align contigs to the IMGT TRBV, TRBD and TRBJ reference genes, and CDR3 was defined following IMGT. Any clonotype with a frequency above 0.1% was classified as a highly expanded clone. Repertoire diversity was measured by Shannon entropy, and V-J evenness by the Gini coefficient. Clonotypes shared by more than one individual were considered public. TCRdb took the public reads, trimmed them with fastp at Q25, ran MiXCR for clone calling and kept in-frame beta chains. Rows merge per CDR3 protein into single entries with the most common DNA and genes. These V and J calls derive from TCRdb rather than the authors' analysis. The sample table shows some 440,000 distinct CDR3 sequences, and less than 25% are seen once. The ten most abundant clones make up less than 9% of the sample.

This clonotype was observed at least ten times. What this receptor recognizes is not known. No clone much larger than this one lies a single base away; base qualities are absent. This TCR came from a female donor with Graves disease. The source was peripheral blood mononuclear cells (PBMCs), collected when the disease was refractory, from a patient treated with antithyroid drugs. The V and J genes are TRBV2 and TRBJ1-6; TRBD1 could be the D gene, as 5 bases match. The DNA reads TGTGCCAGCAGTGAGCAGGGTACTTCACCCCTCCACTTT. This yields the protein CASSEQGTSPLHF.